This is a list of T cell receptor beta chains from one sample in a study of T-cell memory formation after mild COVID-19. MiXCR, applied by TCRdb to the 5' RACE reads, yields one record per CDR3 protein. Counted here are some 410,000 distinct CDR3 sequences, roughly a quarter occurring once; the ten biggest clones make up 13%. Specimen: PBMCs or a T cell subset sorted from them (not recorded which). The origin of the receptors is an adult woman who had mild COVID-19 (a few samples of this study predate the infection). Cell type and time point are not known. Each CDR3 is given with its conserved first and last residue. Fields, in order: clone size, D gene, J gene, V gene, CDR3 DNA, CDR3 protein. A D gene is named only where the DNA matches it firmly. Clone sizes are given selectively: once, few, many, or a class where the clone is expanded.

size: few; D: TRBD2; J: TRBJ2-7; V: TRBV25-1; DNA: TGTGCCAGCTCCGACCAGGGACTAGCGGTATACGAGCAGTACTTC; CDR3: CASSDQGLAVYEQYF
size: -; D: -; J: TRBJ2-2; V: TRBV7-6; DNA: TGTGCCAGCGGAGGGACCGGGACAGCGAACACCGGGGAGCTGTTTTTT; CDR3: CASGGTGTANTGELFF
size: few; D: -; J: TRBJ1-6; V: TRBV20-1; DNA: TGCAGTGCTAGAGATCAATGGACCAGCAACCCGGCCCTCCACTTT; CDR3: CSARDQWTSNPALHF
size: few; D: -; J: TRBJ1-1; V: TRBV5-1; DNA: TGCGCCAGCAGCTTGGTGGCAGTCGAAACGGACACTGAAGCTTTCTTT; CDR3: CASSLVAVETDTEAFF
size: few; D: -; J: TRBJ2-1; V: TRBV12-3/TRBV12-4; DNA: TGTGCCAGCAGTTTAGTCGGGACTCGAGGTAATGAGCAGTTCTTC; CDR3: CASSLVGTRGNEQFF
size: few; D: TRBD1; J: TRBJ2-7; V: TRBV5-1; DNA: TGCGCCAGCAGCACGGGGACAGGGGACTTATACGAGCAGTACTTC; CDR3: CASSTGTGDLYEQYF
size: -; D: -; J: TRBJ2-1; V: TRBV7-9; DNA: TGTGCCAGCAGCTTAGGGGGGAATGCTTACAATGAGCAGTTCTTC; CDR3: CASSLGGNAYNEQFF
size: few; D: -; J: TRBJ2-5; V: TRBV10-2; DNA: TGCGCCAGCACCCCCGGCGGGTACCAAGAGACCCAGTACTTC; CDR3: CASTPGGYQETQYF
size: once; D: -; J: TRBJ2-5; V: TRBV5-4; DNA: TGTGCCAGCACCCAACCGGGGTATGAGACCCAGTACTTC; CDR3: CASTQPGYETQYF
size: -; D: -; J: TRBJ2-5; V: TRBV21-1; DNA: TGTGCCAGCAGCCTTGACCCGCCGGTACTCTTGGTAGCGGGCCCGCAAGAGACCCAGTACTTC; CDR3: CASSLDPPVLLVAGPQETQYF
size: few; D: -; J: TRBJ2-7; V: TRBV12-5; DNA: TGTGCTAGTGGTCCCCTTGGCGAGCAGTACTTC; CDR3: CASGPLGEQYF
size: -; D: TRBD1; J: TRBJ2-5; V: TRBV18; DNA: TGTGCCAGCTCACCCGACAGGGTTCGGGAGACCCAGTACTTC; CDR3: CASSPDRVRETQYF
size: -; D: TRBD1; J: TRBJ2-4; V: TRBV5-1; DNA: TGCGCCAGCAGCTTGGAGGGGGCGGGTCCTCTAAACATTCAGTACTTC; CDR3: CASSLEGAGPLNIQYF
size: -; D: -; J: TRBJ1-2; V: TRBV3-1; DNA: TGTGCCAGCAGGAGCCAGGGAGGTAGCGGCTACACCTTC; CDR3: CASRSQGGSGYTF
size: few; D: TRBD1; J: TRBJ1-5; V: TRBV12-3/TRBV12-4; DNA: TGTGCCAGCAGCACGACAGGGGCGATCAATCAGCCCCAGCATTTT; CDR3: CASSTTGAINQPQHF
size: -; D: -; J: TRBJ2-5; V: TRBV19; DNA: TGTGCCAGTAGTATATCGGGTGAGACCCAGTACTTC; CDR3: CASSISGETQYF
size: -; D: TRBD1; J: TRBJ1-2; V: TRBV24-1; DNA: TGTGCCATCGGACAGGGGAACTATGGCTACACCTTC; CDR3: CAIGQGNYGYTF
size: few; D: TRBD2; J: TRBJ2-4; V: TRBV12-3/TRBV12-4; DNA: TGTGCCAGCAGTATCGGCCTAGCGGGATCCGGGGGGGCCAAAAACATTCAGTACTTC; CDR3: CASSIGLAGSGGAKNIQYF
size: -; D: TRBD2; J: TRBJ2-1; V: TRBV27; DNA: TGTGCCAGCCGCCGCGCGAGCGGGGGGGTCAATGAGCAGTTCTTC; CDR3: CASRRASGGVNEQFF
size: -; D: -; J: TRBJ2-7; V: TRBV29-1; DNA: TGCAGCGTTGGTGGCAGAAACTACGAGCAGTACTTC; CDR3: CSVGGRNYEQYF
size: -; D: -; J: TRBJ2-3; V: TRBV2; DNA: TGTGCCAGCATCGACGCCACAGATACGCAGTATTTT; CDR3: CASIDATDTQYF
size: -; D: TRBD1; J: TRBJ2-1; V: TRBV5-1; DNA: TGCGCCAGCAGCTACACAGGGACAGGGGCCTACAATGAGCAGTTCTTC; CDR3: CASSYTGTGAYNEQFF
size: -; D: -; J: TRBJ2-5; V: TRBV5-5; DNA: TGTGCCAGCAGCTTGGCACGGTTGGAAGAGACCCAGTACTTC; CDR3: CASSLARLEETQYF
size: -; D: -; J: TRBJ2-5; V: TRBV6-2/TRBV6-3; DNA: TGTGCCAGCAGTTACCCGGGATCACGCCGTAAAGAGACCCAGTACTTC; CDR3: CASSYPGSRRKETQYF
size: many; D: TRBD2; J: TRBJ2-1; V: TRBV9; DNA: TGTGCCAGCAGCGTAGATGGATGGGCGGGAGGCTACAATGAGCAGTTCTTC; CDR3: CASSVDGWAGGYNEQFF
size: few; D: -; J: TRBJ1-3; V: TRBV5-1; DNA: TGCGCCAGCAGCTTGCGGTCCAGCTCTGGAAACACCATATATTTT; CDR3: CASSLRSSSGNTIYF